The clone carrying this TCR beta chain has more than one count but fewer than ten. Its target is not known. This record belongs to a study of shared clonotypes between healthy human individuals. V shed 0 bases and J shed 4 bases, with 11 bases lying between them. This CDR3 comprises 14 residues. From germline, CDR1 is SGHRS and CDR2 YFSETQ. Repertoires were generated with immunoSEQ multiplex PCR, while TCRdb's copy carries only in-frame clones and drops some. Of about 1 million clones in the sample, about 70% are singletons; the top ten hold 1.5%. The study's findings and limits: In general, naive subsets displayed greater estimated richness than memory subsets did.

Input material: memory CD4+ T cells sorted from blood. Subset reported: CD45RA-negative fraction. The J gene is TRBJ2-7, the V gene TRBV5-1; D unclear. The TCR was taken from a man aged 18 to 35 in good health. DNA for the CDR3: TGCGCCAGCAGCTTGGATGGCCCTCCGTACGAGCAGTACTTC. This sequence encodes CASSLDGPPYEQYF.